The rows below give T cell receptor beta chains drawn from one sample of a study of blood T cell repertoires in COVID-19. The protocol was immunoSEQ multiplex PCR, while the TCRdb copy is restricted to in-frame clones and leaves out a portion. The repertoire consists of hundreds of thousands of clones, with about nine tenths occurring once and the leading ten covering around a tenth. Input material: peripheral blood. The receptors here all came from a man aged 50-59 years with COVID-19, enrolled during active disease. The CDR3 runs from the conserved cysteine through the conserved F or W. The order of the fields is clone size, J gene, V gene, D gene, CDR3 protein, CDR3 DNA. D genes are given only for firm matches. For some rows the clone size is stated as once, few or many, or as a class when expanded; others skip it.

- | TRBJ1-1 | TRBV5-6 | - | CASSLLGGPEAFF | TGTGCCAGCAGCTTGCTGGGGGGACCTGAAGCTTTCTTT
- | TRBJ1-6 | TRBV29-1 | - | CSVLILAQRDSPLHF | TGCAGCGTCCTCATTCTTGCCCAGAGGGATTCACCCCTCCACTTT
- | TRBJ2-7 | TRBV19 | - | CASSINSLSSYEQYF | TGTGCCAGTAGTATCAACAGTTTGAGCTCCTACGAGCAGTACTTC
- | TRBJ1-2 | TRBV2 | - | CASSEALASRGYTF | TGTGCCAGCAGTGAAGCGCTGGCATCGAGGGGCTACACCTTC
few | TRBJ1-5 | TRBV18 | - | CASSPTGGDGQPQHF | TGTGCCAGCTCACCGACCGGGGGGGACGGTCAGCCCCAGCATTTT
few | TRBJ1-5 | TRBV2 | - | CASSLTAPGAQPQHF | TGTGCCAGCAGTCTGACAGCCCCCGGAGCCCAGCCCCAGCATTTT
once | TRBJ2-5 | TRBV9 | - | CASSGPQGRGGETQYF | TGTGCCAGCAGCGGACCCCAGGGGAGAGGCGGAGAGACCCAGTACTTC
once | TRBJ2-7 | TRBV5-1 | TRBD1 | CASSSGQGGVSEQYF | TGCGCCAGCAGCTCGGGACAGGGAGGCGTCTCCGAGCAGTACTTC
- | TRBJ1-3 | TRBV9 | - | CASSPLVGDTIYF | TGTGCCAGCAGCCCCCTGGTCGGGGACACCATATATTTT
- | TRBJ1-2 | TRBV6-1 | TRBD1 | CASSEGTGEGYGYTF | TGTGCCAGCAGTGAAGGGACAGGGGAGGGCTATGGCTACACCTTC
- | TRBJ2-2 | TRBV11-3 | TRBD2 | CASSSTGGAGVTGELFF | TGTGCCAGCAGCTCCACCGGGGGAGCGGGAGTCACCGGGGAGCTGTTTTTT
- | TRBJ2-3 | TRBV7-3 | TRBD2 | CASSLVAAGGSDTQYF | TGTGCCAGCAGCTTAGTTGCAGCGGGAGGGTCGGATACGCAGTATTTT
- | TRBJ2-3 | TRBV9 | TRBD2 | CASSVVSSGGTDTQYF | TGTGCCAGCAGCGTAGTCTCTAGCGGGGGCACAGATACGCAGTATTTT
once | TRBJ2-5 | TRBV7-9 | - | CASSSEPDSEETQYF | TGTGCCAGCAGCTCAGAGCCGGACTCTGAGGAGACCCAGTACTTC
once | TRBJ2-1 | TRBV13 | TRBD1 | CASSTTGGVYNEQFF | TGTGCCAGCAGCACAACAGGGGGCGTCTACAATGAGCAGTTCTTC
- | TRBJ2-4 | TRBV5-4 | - | CASSSSRADKNIQYF | TGTGCCAGCAGCTCCTCGAGGGCAGACAAAAACATTCAGTACTTC
- | TRBJ2-2 | TRBV27 | TRBD2 | CASSLERGSYTGELFF | TGTGCCAGCAGTCTCGAGCGGGGGTCTTACACCGGGGAGCTGTTTTTT
- | TRBJ2-7 | TRBV6-5 | TRBD2 | CASRREAPPYEQYF | TGTGCCAGCCGACGGGAGGCCCCCCCCTACGAGCAGTACTTC
- | TRBJ1-1 | TRBV13 | TRBD1 | CASSSLQGASNTEAFF | TGTGCCAGCAGCTCTCTACAGGGGGCTTCGAACACTGAAGCTTTCTTT
- | TRBJ2-7 | TRBV5-4 | TRBD1 | CASSRDSSTSEQYF | TGTGCCAGCAGCCGGGACAGTAGTACGTCCGAGCAGTACTTC
- | TRBJ2-7 | TRBV7-9 | - | CASGGQRVYEQYF | TGTGCCAGCGGAGGCCAGAGGGTCTACGAGCAGTACTTC
once | TRBJ2-3 | TRBV5-1 | - | CASSSPTREVDTQYF | TGCGCCAGCAGCTCACCGACTAGGGAGGTAGATACGCAGTATTTT
many | TRBJ2-1 | TRBV5-4 | TRBD2 | CASSLTSGGYNEQFF | TGTGCCAGCAGCTTGACTAGCGGGGGGTACAATGAGCAGTTCTTC
- | TRBJ2-7 | TRBV12-5 | - | CASGLIGLYEQYF | TGTGCTAGTGGTTTGATCGGTCTGTACGAGCAGTACTTC